These T cell receptor beta chains were read from a single sample in a study of regulatory and conventional T cells in RAG deficiency. The repertoire was sequenced with immunoSEQ multiplex PCR; TCRdb's copy has only in-frame clones and lacks some. The table shows approximately 48,000 clones, with more than 80% occurring only once. These same data were also listed under a study on regulatory T cells.

The sample taken for sequencing was CD4+ effector T cells sorted from blood. These receptors originate from a human donor in good health. Both conserved end residues are part of each CDR3. Each record gives: V gene, J gene, CDR3 protein.

V gene: TRBV7-4; J gene: TRBJ1-4; CDR3 protein: CASSLYPRDRGGTNEKLFF
V gene: TRBV4-2; J gene: TRBJ2-1; CDR3 protein: CASSQDLAGLYEQFF
V gene: TRBV30; J gene: TRBJ1-5; CDR3 protein: CAWSVSMTGVDQPQHF
V gene: TRBV9; J gene: TRBJ2-5; CDR3 protein: CASSVVGGPQETQYF
V gene: TRBV5-1; J gene: TRBJ2-5; CDR3 protein: CASSLGTSVEETQYF
V gene: TRBV7-6; J gene: TRBJ2-5; CDR3 protein: CASSLGQGETQYF
V gene: TRBV6-1; J gene: TRBJ2-7; CDR3 protein: CASSARQGARKGYEQYF
V gene: TRBV9; J gene: TRBJ2-2; CDR3 protein: CASSVGISTNTGELFF
V gene: TRBV28; J gene: TRBJ1-1; CDR3 protein: CASRQGGTEAFF
V gene: TRBV4-2; J gene: TRBJ2-5; CDR3 protein: CASSQRSASGGRVETQYF
V gene: TRBV19; J gene: TRBJ2-1; CDR3 protein: CASSMDQSSYNEQFF
V gene: TRBV6-5; J gene: TRBJ1-1; CDR3 protein: CASSYGYAEAFF
V gene: TRBV28; J gene: TRBJ1-4; CDR3 protein: CASRPLQGLNEKLFF
V gene: TRBV27; J gene: TRBJ2-1; CDR3 protein: CASSFLAGGMNEQFF
V gene: TRBV19; J gene: TRBJ2-7; CDR3 protein: CASSIEGGNYEQYF
V gene: TRBV5-8; J gene: TRBJ2-2; CDR3 protein: CASSWRGTNTGELFF
V gene: TRBV6-5; J gene: TRBJ2-7; CDR3 protein: CASSQGDEQYF
V gene: TRBV30; J gene: TRBJ2-4; CDR3 protein: CAWSVGAGNKNIQYF